A few counts support the clone carrying this T cell receptor beta chain. The junction shows a germline mismatch at one end, possibly a read error. The data originate from a study of T-cell reconstitution after alpha-beta-depleted transplantation in children. The CDR3 spans 15 residues. Germline-derived CDR1 and CDR2 are SGHRS and YFSETQ. Preparation of the TCRbeta library used unique molecular identifiers. TCRdb re-analysed the PCR reads in MiXCR, keeping a single row per CDR3 protein. The sample includes roughly 300,000 distinct CDR3 sequences, 10% of them seen just once. The chain uses TRBV5-1 and TRBJ2-7; 9 bases map to TRBD1. This TCR derives from a human donor who donated a stem cell graft to a child with acute lymphoblastic leukemia. Sequencing used PBMCs from the stem cell graft donor, obtained from the stem cell graft. CDR3 in amino acids: CASSLEGTGNYEQYF. In DNA, the CDR3 is TGCGCCAGCAGCTTGGAAGGGACAGGGAACTACGAGCAGTATTTC.